A selection of T cell receptor beta chains follows, all from one sample in a study of cytomegalovirus exposure and HLA in healthy donors. The table came from immunoSEQ multiplex PCR; TCRdb's copy has only in-frame clones and leaves some out. The sample yields about 110,000 clones, about 75% seen once. Sample: PBMCs. These receptors all come from a male donor in good health and CMV-seropositive. Both conserved end residues are part of each CDR3. The D gene is left open where the match is weak. Size is stated for part of the rows, as once, few or many counts, or as a class when the clone is expanded.

clone size	V gene	J gene	D gene	CDR3 protein	CDR3 DNA
NA	TRBV28	TRBJ1-1	TRBD1	CASSSRQGHAFF	TGTGCCAGCAGCTCCCGACAGGGTCATGCTTTCTTT
NA	TRBV30	TRBJ2-7	TRBD2	CAWSQPGTRTYEQYF	TGTGCCTGGAGTCAGCCCGGGACTAGGACCTACGAGCAGTACTTC
NA	TRBV6-5	TRBJ1-1	NA	CAIRVGGREAFF	TGTGCCATTCGAGTGGGGGGGAGGGAAGCTTTCTTT
NA	TRBV29-1	TRBJ1-1	TRBD1	CSVNRDRGSTEAFF	TGCAGCGTCAACCGGGACAGGGGAAGCACTGAAGCTTTCTTT
NA	TRBV7-9	TRBJ1-1	TRBD1	CASSLAGTGALPEAFF	TGTGCCAGCAGCTTAGCGGGGACAGGGGCTCTCCCTGAAGCTTTCTTT
few	TRBV5-1	TRBJ2-7	NA	CASSLLGAYEQYF	TGCGCCAGCAGCTTGCTCGGAGCCTACGAGCAGTACTTC
NA	TRBV7-9	TRBJ1-5	NA	CASSLSGNQPQHF	TGTGCCAGCAGCCTCTCCGGCAATCAGCCCCAGCATTTT
few	TRBV4-1	TRBJ2-1	TRBD2	CASSQDGVGGPGEQFF	TGCGCCAGCAGCCAAGATGGGGTGGGAGGGCCAGGTGAGCAGTTCTTC
NA	TRBV19	TRBJ2-2	TRBD2	CASSVGGLAGLNTGELFF	TGTGCCAGTAGTGTAGGGGGACTAGCGGGATTGAACACCGGGGAGCTGTTTTTT
NA	TRBV10-2	TRBJ2-5	TRBD2	CASSDVAGTFRAEPTLMYQETQYF	TGCGCCAGCAGTGATGTAGCGGGAACTTTCCGGGCGGAGCCGACTCTAATGTACCAAGAGACCCAGTACTTC
NA	TRBV7-2	TRBJ2-7	NA	CASSLTSTGYEQYF	TGTGCCAGCAGCTTAACCTCAACCGGCTACGAGCAGTACTTC
NA	TRBV19	TRBJ2-7	NA	CASSIASRGHEQYF	TGTGCCAGTAGTATCGCCAGCCGTGGGCACGAGCAGTACTTC
NA	TRBV7-2	TRBJ2-7	NA	CASSSSLLSGYEQYF	TGTGCCAGCAGCTCATCCCTCCTAAGCGGCTACGAGCAGTACTTC
NA	TRBV20-1	TRBJ2-5	NA	CSAVRETQYF	TGCAGTGCGGTCAGGGAGACCCAGTACTTC
NA	TRBV6-1	TRBJ2-1	TRBD1	CASSDPYRTGEYNEQFF	TGTGCCAGCAGTGACCCCTACCGGACAGGGGAATACAATGAGCAGTTCTTC
NA	TRBV30	TRBJ1-2	NA	CAWSLVETVTTF	TGTGCCTGGAGCCTAGTCGAGACGGTTACGACCTTC
NA	TRBV10-1	TRBJ2-7	TRBD2	CASTYLLRTKRGYEQYF	TGCGCCAGCACTTACTTACTTCGGACTAAGCGGGGCTACGAGCAGTACTTC
NA	TRBV4-3	TRBJ2-1	TRBD2	CASRLHPTSLAGGIPYNEQFF	TGCGCCAGCAGACTCCACCCCACGTCCCTAGCGGGGGGGATTCCCTACAATGAGCAGTTCTTC
NA	TRBV10-3	TRBJ2-3	TRBD2	CAISDVLAGGRADTQYF	TGTGCCATCAGTGACGTACTAGCGGGAGGGAGAGCAGATACGCAGTATTTT
NA	TRBV7-8	TRBJ1-2	NA	CASSPTRTGGYGYTF	TGTGCCAGCAGCCCTACCCGGACGGGGGGCTATGGCTACACCTTC
NA	TRBV5-4	TRBJ2-2	TRBD1	CASSWTGGSGELFF	TGTGCCAGCAGCTGGACAGGGGGCAGCGGGGAGCTGTTTTTT
few	TRBV27	TRBJ2-7	TRBD2	CASSLSTSANYEQYF	TGTGCCAGCAGTTTATCGACTAGCGCAAACTACGAGCAGTACTTC
once	TRBV4-2	TRBJ2-5	TRBD1	CASSQGHTGGQETQYF	TGTGCCAGCAGCCAAGGCCATACAGGGGGGCAAGAGACCCAGTACTTC
NA	TRBV7-8	TRBJ1-3	NA	CASSSGSARNTIYF	TGTGCCAGCAGCTCTGGGAGTGCGAGAAACACCATATATTTT
NA	TRBV30	TRBJ2-7	NA	CAWSVRWYEQYF	TGTGCCTGGAGTGTACGGTGGTACGAGCAGTACTTC
NA	TRBV5-6	TRBJ2-1	NA	CASSSRLTEHSYNEQFF	TGTGCCAGCAGCTCGAGACTAACCGAGCACAGCTACAATGAGCAGTTCTTC
NA	TRBV5-4	TRBJ2-1	TRBD2	CASSSAGTSGRNEQFF	TGTGCCAGCAGCTCAGCCGGGACTAGCGGGAGAAATGAGCAGTTCTTC
NA	TRBV28	TRBJ1-5	TRBD1	CASTGTGAQPQHF	TGTGCCAGTACCGGGACAGGGGCTCAGCCCCAGCATTTT
NA	TRBV28	TRBJ1-5	TRBD1	CASSTSTTGGNQPQHF	TGTGCCAGCAGTACATCAACTACAGGGGGGAATCAGCCCCAGCATTTT
NA	TRBV9	TRBJ1-1	NA	CASAQESSSREAFF	TGTGCCAGCGCCCAAGAGTCATCTTCACGGGAAGCTTTCTTT
NA	TRBV6-5	TRBJ1-1	NA	CASSRWEGTEAFF	TGTGCCAGCAGTCGGTGGGAGGGTACTGAAGCTTTCTTT
NA	TRBV5-1	TRBJ1-1	TRBD1	CASRPTGYNAEAFF	TGCGCCAGCAGACCGACAGGGTACAACGCTGAAGCTTTCTTT
NA	TRBV27	TRBJ2-7	TRBD1	CASAWTGPSYEQYF	TGTGCCAGCGCGTGGACAGGGCCCTCCTACGAGCAGTACTTC
NA	TRBV6-6	TRBJ1-2	NA	CASSGGSNYGYTF	TGTGCCAGCTCCGGGGGTTCTAACTATGGCTACACCTTC
NA	TRBV29-1	TRBJ1-6	NA	CSVVDNDSPLHF	TGCAGCGTTGTTGACAACGATTCACCCCTCCACTTT
few	TRBV9	TRBJ2-5	TRBD2	CASSPRTSVETQYF	TGTGCCAGCAGCCCACGGACTAGCGTCGAGACCCAGTACTTC
NA	TRBV6-5	TRBJ1-6	NA	CASSYSGHPSYSPLHF	TGTGCCAGCAGTTACTCGGGACACCCTAGTTATTCACCCCTCCACTTT
NA	TRBV9	TRBJ1-3	NA	CASSDSGNTIYF	TGTGCCAGCAGTGATAGTGGAAACACCATATATTTT
NA	TRBV5-4	TRBJ2-3	NA	CASSLKRAGYTDTQYF	TGTGCCAGCAGCTTGAAACGGGCGGGGTACACAGATACGCAGTATTTT
once	TRBV4-1	TRBJ2-1	NA	CASSLAKDRDSYNEQFF	TGCGCCAGCAGCTTAGCCAAGGACCGGGACTCCTACAATGAGCAGTTCTTC
NA	TRBV6-5	TRBJ2-2	NA	CAGSYTANTGELFF	TGTGCCGGCAGTTACACAGCGAACACCGGGGAGCTGTTTTTT
few	TRBV7-9	TRBJ2-1	NA	CASSPAQVTYNEQFF	TGTGCCAGCAGCCCGGCACAGGTAACCTACAATGAGCAGTTCTTC
NA	TRBV7-9	TRBJ1-1	NA	CASSLDRLNTEAFF	TGTGCCAGCAGCTTGGACAGACTGAACACTGAAGCTTTCTTT